What follows are 30 T cell receptor beta chains derived from one specimen sequenced in a study of technical replicates of blood from a handful of donors (dated by TCRdb to about 2017). Libraries were prepared through the immunoSEQ multiplex PCR assay. Here the immuneACCESS table is served through TCRdb, limited to in-frame sequences with V and J called. Missing clones are a known gap in these copies; in checked studies unresolved V genes cover under half, and the rest lacks a known reason. Across this sample there are over 60,000 clones, with 90% to 95% seen only once. The ten biggest clones cover about 0.25% of the sample. The sequencing sample was made of T cells isolated from PBMCs. Receptor source: a human donor in good health.

The genes are TRBV6-1 and TRBJ1-1, with D possibly TRBD1 on 6 matching bases. Trimming removed 1 base from V and 4 bases from J, with 10 bases in between. The CDR3 is 14 residues long. Germline V lookup: CDR1 MNHNS, CDR2 SASEGT. The CDR3 loop reads CASSEVLGATEAFF. For the CDR3, the DNA is TGTGCCAGCAGTGAAGTTCTGGGGGCCACTGAAGCTTTCTTT.

CDR3 coding DNA: TGTGCCAGCAGTTCTTTGGGAGGACAGGGTAGGACTGAAGCTTTCTTT. Residues: CASSSLGGQGRTEAFF. The chain links TRBV28 to TRBJ1-1; 8 nucleotides agree with TRBD1. From germline, CDR1 is MDHEN and CDR2 SYDVKM. V lost 4 bases, J lost 5 bases, and 12 bases stayed unmatched. This CDR3 contains 16 residues.

The J gene is TRBJ2-1, the V gene TRBV11-3, with 7 bases fitting TRBD2. Trimming cost V 1 base and J 5 bases; bases outside gene matches: 8. The germline V gene encodes CDR1 SGHNT and CDR2 YENEEA. This CDR3 is built from 16 residues. The CDR3: CASSLVGGPSNNEQFF. CDR3 in DNA: TGTGCCAGCAGCTTAGTGGGAGGGCCCTCTAACAATGAGCAGTTCTTC.

The chain uses TRBV12-5 and TRBJ2-2; 8 bases agree with TRBD2. Germline-derived CDR1 and CDR2 are LGHNT and FRNRAP. The junction had 16 bases not matched to a gene; V was cut back by 1 base and J by 9 bases. The CDR3 has 18 amino acids. The CDR3 DNA sequence: TGTGCTAGTGGTTTGGGGCTTACCGGGACTAGTGGTTTCCGGGAGCTGTTTTTT. This gives the protein CASGLGLTGTSGFRELFF.

The CDR3 is CSGDRGPDTQYF. The CDR3, as DNA: TGCAGCGGAGACAGGGGGCCAGATACGCAGTATTTT. The V gene is TRBV29-1, the J gene TRBJ2-3, with 10 bases matching TRBD1. The CDR3 spans 12 residues. Germline V gives CDR1 SQVTM, CDR2 ANQGSEA. Germline trimming cut 7 bases from V and 4 bases from J; bases unmatched to any gene: 2.

The count of this clone is one. The J gene is TRBJ2-5, the V gene TRBV9; 7 nucleotides agree with TRBD1. Germline V gives CDR1 SGDLS, CDR2 YYNGEE. Germline trimming cut 2 bases from V and 4 bases from J; bases unmatched to any gene: 8. The CDR3 runs to 15 residues. CDR3 sequence reads: CASSVAQGVLETQYF. The CDR3 DNA reads as TGTGCCAGCAGCGTTGCCCAGGGGGTCCTAGAGACCCAGTACTTC.

The chain is built from TRBV30 and TRBJ1-1; D is undetermined. CDR1 is GTSNPN, CDR2 SVGIG, per germline (reference sequence). The CDR3 is 14 residues long. V lost 1 base, J lost 1 base, and 10 bases lay in between. This CDR3 reads CAWSGPSGNTEAFF. CDR3 DNA sequence: TGTGCCTGGAGTGGGCCCTCTGGGAACACTGAAGCTTTCTTT.

The chain employs TRBV30 and TRBJ1-6; 8 nucleotides line up with TRBD1. With 1 base clipped from V and 8 bases from J, the junction kept 10 bases outside the gene matches. The CDR3 runs to 16 residues. Germline values: CDR1 GTSNPN, CDR2 SVGIG (reference sequence). For the CDR3, the DNA is TGTGCCTGGAGTGCCGACAGGACAGGGTTGTATTCACCCCTCCACTTT. Amino acids: CAWSADRTGLYSPLHF.

The rearrangement uses TRBV18 and TRBJ1-4; D is unclear. CDR3 length: 12 amino acids. V gave up 4 bases and J gave up 8 bases, with 8 bases separating them. From germline, CDR1 is KGHSH and CDR2 LQKENI. The CDR3 spells CASSRLGEKLFF. DNA for the CDR3: TGTGCCAGCTCACGCCTGGGCGAAAAACTGTTTTTT.

J is TRBJ2-2 and V is TRBV29-1, with a tentative D call TRBD1 (6 bases). The V and J ends lost 3 bases and 4 bases respectively, with 12 bases between them. The CDR3 runs to 14 residues. Germline V CDR1 and CDR2: SQVTM, ANQGSEA. The CDR3 here is CSVDLTGGTGELFF. In DNA form, the CDR3 reads TGCAGCGTTGATTTGACAGGCGGCACCGGGGAGCTGTTTTTT.

The V and J genes are TRBV10-1 and TRBJ2-3; maybe TRBD2 (6 bases). Germline CDR1 WNHNN, CDR2 SYGVQD (reference sequence). CDR3 length: 13 amino acids. V was clipped by 4 bases and J by 4 bases, with 9 bases between them. The CDR3 protein is CASSGRLADTQYF. In DNA form, the CDR3 reads TGCGCCAGCAGTGGAAGACTAGCAGATACGCAGTATTTT.

This clone was seen just once. The chain has TRBV7-6 and TRBJ1-1; D gene uncertain. Looked up from germline, CDR1 is SGHVS and CDR2 is FNYEAQ. The CDR3 loop spans 16 amino acids. V was pared by 4 bases and J by 4 bases, with 19 bases between. CDR3 protein: CASSSGPRVRGTEAFF. The CDR3 nucleotides are TGTGCCAGCAGCTCAGGACCACGGGTACGGGGCACTGAAGCTTTCTTT. The full variable domain, with the rest looked up from reference TRBV7-6 and TRBJ1-1, is GAGVSQSPRYKVTKRGQDVALRCDPISGHVSLYWYRQALGQGPEFLTYFNYEAQQDKSGLPNDRFSAERPEGSISTLTIQRTEQRDSAMYRCASSSGPRVRGTEAFFGQGTRLTVV.

This chain links TRBV28 with TRBJ1-5; 7 bases line up with TRBD1. Germline CDR1 and CDR2: MDHEN and SYDVKM. The CDR3 totals 15 residues. The trim removed 7 bases at V and 0 bases at J, leaving 6 bases unmatched. CDR3 in amino acids: CASTGTADSNQPQHF. In DNA form, the CDR3 reads TGTGCCAGCACCGGGACAGCTGATAGCAATCAGCCCCAGCATTTT.

The chain recombines TRBV6-5 with TRBJ1-4; TRBD1 is a possible D gene (5 bases). The V end lost 5 bases, the J end lost 6 bases, and 13 bases lay between the germline ends. CDR3 length: 14 amino acids. From germline, CDR1 is MNHEY and CDR2 SVGAGI. The CDR3 bases are TGTGCCAGCAGTCAATCCGGGGGAGATGAAAAACTGTTTTTT. It codes for CASSQSGGDEKLFF.

The genes are TRBV5-1 and TRBJ2-7; possibly TRBD1 for D (5 bases). V was trimmed by 1 base and J by 1 base, leaving 9 bases between them. The CDR3 is 14 amino acids. Germline V CDR1 and CDR2: SGHRS, YFSETQ. CDR3 sequence reads: CASSLLGESYEQYF. CDR3 coding DNA: TGCGCCAGCAGCTTGTTAGGGGAATCCTACGAGCAGTACTTC.

In regard to this clone: Additional DNA sequences in this sample encode the identical CDR3. The chain recombines TRBV5-1 with TRBJ2-7; 9 nucleotides match TRBD2. This CDR3 is built from 15 residues. V gave up 0 bases and J gave up 2 bases; unmatched junction bases: 3. Per the germline V gene, CDR1 is SGHRS and CDR2 is YFSETQ. The CDR3 protein is CASSLGLAGAYEQYF. As DNA, the CDR3 is TGCGCCAGCAGCTTGGGTTTAGCGGGAGCCTACGAGCAGTACTTC. Looking up the rest from reference TRBV5-1 and TRBJ2-7 gives the full variable domain: KAGVTQTPRYLIKTRGQQVTLSCSPISGHRSVSWYQQTPGQGLQFLFEYFSETQRNKGNFPGRFSGRQFSNSRSEMNVSTLELGDSALYLCASSLGLAGAYEQYFGPGTRLTVT.

The chain has TRBV6-5 and TRBJ1-5; 8 nucleotides line up with TRBD1. The trim removed 4 bases at V and 4 bases at J, leaving 3 bases unmatched. From germline, CDR1 is MNHEY and CDR2 SVGAGI. The CDR3 is 14 amino acids. The CDR3 protein is CASSSQGVNQPQHF. The DNA of the CDR3 is TGTGCCAGCAGTTCACAGGGGGTGAATCAGCCCCAGCATTTT.

The rearrangement links TRBV11-3 to TRBJ1-1; D remains unclear. The CDR3 spans 13 residues. Deletions cut 8 bases from V and 1 base from J, with 11 bases between. Per germline, CDR1 SGHNT and CDR2 YENEEA. The CDR3 here is CASSENRNTEAFF. The CDR3 DNA is TGTGCCAGCTCGGAGAACCGGAACACTGAAGCTTTCTTT.

J is TRBJ2-2 and V is TRBV5-4; possible D gene TRBD2, 5 bases. Germline CDR1 is SGHNT and CDR2 is YYREEE (reference sequence). The CDR3 is 16 residues long. Trimming took off 6 bases at V and 1 base at J, with 16 bases between the two ends. CDR3 nucleotides: TGTGCCAGCACCACGGATCGAGGGCTGAACACCGGGGAGCTGTTTTTT. Protein: CASTTDRGLNTGELFF.

The rearrangement uses TRBV7-6 and TRBJ2-2; TRBD2 is a possible D gene (6 bases). CDR1 and CDR2 (germline): SGHVS, FNYEAQ. Trimming took off 5 bases at V and 7 bases at J, with 17 bases between the two ends. This CDR3 comprises 15 residues. CDR3 region: CASSQGRGVSGELFF. CDR3 sequence (DNA): TGTGCCAGCAGCCAAGGGCGGGGAGTCAGCGGGGAGCTGTTTTTT. Supplemented by reference TRBV7-6 and TRBJ2-2, the full variable domain reads GAGVSQSPRYKVTKRGQDVALRCDPISGHVSLYWYRQALGQGPEFLTYFNYEAQQDKSGLPNDRFSAERPEGSISTLTIQRTEQRDSAMYRCASSQGRGVSGELFFGEGSRLTVL.

V gene TRBV5-1 combines with J gene TRBJ2-7; 8 bases match TRBD1. The CDR3 covers 16 residues. From germline, CDR1 is SGHRS and CDR2 YFSETQ. After removal of 4 bases from V and 2 bases from J, the junction contained 11 bases not matched to a gene. The CDR3 nucleotides are TGCGCCAGCAGCCCCATAAACAGGGGGGTTGCCTACGAGCAGTACTTC. Translating gives CASSPINRGVAYEQYF.

The chain combines TRBV6-5 with TRBJ2-2, with TRBD2 identical over 8 bases. The germline gives CDR1 MNHEY, CDR2 SVGAGI. The V and J ends lost 2 bases and 6 bases, in that order; junction bases with no gene match: 8. CDR3 length: 16 residues. For the CDR3, the DNA is TGTGCCAGCAGTTACGTGGGACTAGAAGGATCCGGGGAGCTGTTTTTT. Translation gives CASSYVGLEGSGELFF.

This sequence joins TRBV20-1 and TRBJ1-2; D may be TRBD1 (5 bases). The V and J ends lost 6 bases and 5 bases respectively, with 10 bases between them. Germline loops: CDR1 DFQATT, CDR2 SNEGSKA (reference sequence). The CDR3 totals 11 residues. Here the CDR3 reads CSAGQRYGYTF. CDR3 nucleotide sequence: TGCAGTGCGGGGCAGAGGTATGGCTACACCTTC.

The CDR3 spells CAWSVGTGPLYGYTF. DNA of the CDR3: TGTGCCTGGAGTGTAGGGACAGGGCCACTCTATGGCTACACCTTC. The chain joins TRBV30 to TRBJ1-2; the match to TRBD1 covers 9 bases. Trimming removed 0 bases from V and 4 bases from J; junction bases left unmatched: 6. The germline gives CDR1 GTSNPN, CDR2 SVGIG (reference sequence). The CDR3 totals 15 residues.

This clone came up a few times. V usage is TRBV10-1 and J usage is TRBJ1-1; D not certain. V was trimmed by 4 bases and J by 4 bases, leaving 10 bases between them. This CDR3 comprises 13 residues. The germline V gene has CDR1 WNHNN and CDR2 SYGVQD (reference sequence). The CDR3 spells CASSVRTGTEAFF. DNA of the CDR3: TGCGCCAGCAGTGTGCGTACGGGCACTGAAGCTTTCTTT.

The rearrangement uses TRBV4-1 and TRBJ2-1; D remains ambiguous. The CDR3 runs 13 residues. Trimming removed 2 bases from V and 5 bases from J, with 7 bases in between. The germline V gene has CDR1 MGHRA and CDR2 YSYEKL. This CDR3 reads CASSQTRDNEQFF. The CDR3 DNA follows: TGCGCCAGCAGCCAAACCCGGGACAATGAGCAGTTCTTC.

This rearrangement joins TRBV11-3 to TRBJ2-6, with 7 bases that match TRBD1. Trimming took 5 bases from V and 0 from J; bases not matched to a gene: 10. Germline V lookup: CDR1 SGHNT, CDR2 YENEEA. The CDR3 is 18 residues long. This chain's CDR3 is CASSPRTGLLSGANVLTF. CDR3 nucleotides: TGTGCCAGCAGCCCACGGACAGGATTGCTCTCTGGGGCCAACGTCCTGACTTTC.

This sequence joins TRBV6-5 and TRBJ1-1; 9 nucleotides line up with TRBD1. The CDR3 length is 16 residues. Germline V gene sequence: CDR1 MNHEY, CDR2 SVGAGI. V trimming: 4 bases; J trimming: 1 base; junction bases outside the gene matches: 7. CDR3 sequence (DNA): TGTGCCAGCAGTTCCGGGACAGGGTTTTGGAACACTGAAGCTTTCTTT. Translated: CASSSGTGFWNTEAFF.

This clone was detected once. V gene TRBV29-1 combines with J gene TRBJ2-1; a possible D gene is TRBD2 (5 bases). V was cut by 3 bases and J by 6 bases, with 12 bases left in between. This CDR3 contains 13 residues. Germline V gene sequence: CDR1 SQVTM, CDR2 ANQGSEA. In DNA, the CDR3 is TGCAGCGTTGATCTCGGGGTAGGCAATGAGCAGTTCTTC. Translated, it gives CSVDLGVGNEQFF.

The CDR3 DNA sequence: TGTGCCAGCGCCGTAGATCTTTGGGAGAGCACTGAAGCTTTCTTT. This codes for CASAVDLWESTEAFF. The chain combines TRBV9 with TRBJ1-1; the D is unclear. V lost 7 bases, J lost 4 bases, and 20 bases lay in between. The CDR3 loop spans 15 amino acids. CDR1 SGDLS and CDR2 YYNGEE come from the germline V gene.